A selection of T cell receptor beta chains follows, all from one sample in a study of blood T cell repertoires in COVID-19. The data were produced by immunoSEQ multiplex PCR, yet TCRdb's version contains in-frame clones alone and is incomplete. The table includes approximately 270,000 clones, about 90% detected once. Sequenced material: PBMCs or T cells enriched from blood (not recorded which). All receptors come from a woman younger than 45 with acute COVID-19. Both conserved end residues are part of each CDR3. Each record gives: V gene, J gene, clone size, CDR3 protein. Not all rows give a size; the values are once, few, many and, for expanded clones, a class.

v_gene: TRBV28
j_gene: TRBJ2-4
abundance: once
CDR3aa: CASSPPQTSGRIYF

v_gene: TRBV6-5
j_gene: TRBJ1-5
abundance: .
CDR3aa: CASSWGTGDQPQHF

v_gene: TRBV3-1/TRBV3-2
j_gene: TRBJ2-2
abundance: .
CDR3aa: CASSLVGLAGGPSTGELFF

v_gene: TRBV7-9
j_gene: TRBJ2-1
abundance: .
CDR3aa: CASSLVETSRNEQFF

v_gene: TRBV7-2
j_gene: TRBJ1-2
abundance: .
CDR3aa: CASSSGQLNGYTF

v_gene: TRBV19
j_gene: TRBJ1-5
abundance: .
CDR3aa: CASSVKQGSAGYSNQPQHF

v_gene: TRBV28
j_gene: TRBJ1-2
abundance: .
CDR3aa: CASSPQGPLGGYTF

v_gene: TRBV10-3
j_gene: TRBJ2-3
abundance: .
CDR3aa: CAISDGRGQADTQYF

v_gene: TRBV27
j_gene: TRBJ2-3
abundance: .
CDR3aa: CASSLRAGGTDTQYF

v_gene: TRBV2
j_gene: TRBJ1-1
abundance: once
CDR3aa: CASSSRQYTEAFF

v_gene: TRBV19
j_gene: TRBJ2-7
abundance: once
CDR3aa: CATRDREEQYF

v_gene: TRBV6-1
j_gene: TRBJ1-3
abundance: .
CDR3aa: CASSEANFRDSGNTIYF

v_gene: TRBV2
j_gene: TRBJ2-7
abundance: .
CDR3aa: CASSVQGESYEQYF

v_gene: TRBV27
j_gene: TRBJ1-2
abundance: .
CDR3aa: CASSFAARYGYTF

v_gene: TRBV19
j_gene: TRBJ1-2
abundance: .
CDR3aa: CASSPRVLNYTF

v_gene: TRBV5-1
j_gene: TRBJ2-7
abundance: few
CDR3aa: CASSPTGMEYEQYF

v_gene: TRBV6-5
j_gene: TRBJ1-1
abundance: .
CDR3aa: CASSRRGKNTEAFF

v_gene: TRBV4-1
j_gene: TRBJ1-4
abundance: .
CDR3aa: CASSQTDATNEKLFF

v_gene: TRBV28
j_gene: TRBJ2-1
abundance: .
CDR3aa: CASSPHSGPPANEQFF

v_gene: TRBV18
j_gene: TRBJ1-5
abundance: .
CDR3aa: CASSPFTGGNQPQHF

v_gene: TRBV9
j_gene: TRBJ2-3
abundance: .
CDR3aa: CASSVVGRGTDTQYF

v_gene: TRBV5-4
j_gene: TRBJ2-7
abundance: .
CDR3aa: CASRLAGGNSYEQYF

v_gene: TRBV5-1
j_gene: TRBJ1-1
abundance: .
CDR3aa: CASGLLGYTEAFF

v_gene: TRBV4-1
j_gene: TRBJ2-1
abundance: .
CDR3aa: CASSQIAGADNEQFF

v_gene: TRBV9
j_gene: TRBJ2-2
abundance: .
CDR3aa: CASSVGQGETGELFF

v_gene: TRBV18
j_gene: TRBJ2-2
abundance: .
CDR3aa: CASSPGTAGAGPGELFF

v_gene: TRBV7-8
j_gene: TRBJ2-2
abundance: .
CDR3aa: CASSSGLAGVPGELFF

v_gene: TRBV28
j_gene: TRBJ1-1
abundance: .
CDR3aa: CASSETGTGNTEAFF

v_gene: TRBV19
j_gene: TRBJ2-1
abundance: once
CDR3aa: CASSLYPTGTLGNEQFF

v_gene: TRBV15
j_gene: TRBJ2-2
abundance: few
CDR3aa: CATSRDGNSNTGELFF

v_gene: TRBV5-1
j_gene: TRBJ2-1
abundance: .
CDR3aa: CASHTGLGVNEQFF

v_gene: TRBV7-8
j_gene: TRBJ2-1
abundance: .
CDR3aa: CASSPGTSVSWRNEQFF

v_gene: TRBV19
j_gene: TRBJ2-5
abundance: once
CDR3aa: CASSRGQETQYF

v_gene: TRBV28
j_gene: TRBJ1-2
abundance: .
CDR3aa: CASSFGGDYGYTF

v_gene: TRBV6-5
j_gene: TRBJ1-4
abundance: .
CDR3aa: CASSYRRDSNEKLFF

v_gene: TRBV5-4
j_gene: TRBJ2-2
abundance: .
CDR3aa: CASSLSGRDTGELFF

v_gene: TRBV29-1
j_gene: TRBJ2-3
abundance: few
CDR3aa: CSVATGMGWDTQYF

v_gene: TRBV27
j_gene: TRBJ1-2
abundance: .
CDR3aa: CASSTREQGNYGYTF

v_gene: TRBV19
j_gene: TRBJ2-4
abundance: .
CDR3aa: CASIPRDRENIQYF

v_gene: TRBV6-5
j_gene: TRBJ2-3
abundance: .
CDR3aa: CASSRIGQSTDTQYF

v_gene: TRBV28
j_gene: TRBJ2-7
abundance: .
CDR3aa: CASSKRGFIHEQYF

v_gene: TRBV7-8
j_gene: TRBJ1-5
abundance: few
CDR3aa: CATSPGGNQPQHF

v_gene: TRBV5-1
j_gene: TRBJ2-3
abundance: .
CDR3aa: CASSPGFSSTDTQYF

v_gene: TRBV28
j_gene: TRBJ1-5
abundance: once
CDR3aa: CASSELNTNQPQHF

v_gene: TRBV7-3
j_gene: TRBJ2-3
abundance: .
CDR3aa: CASSLYSGDSLLVTQYF

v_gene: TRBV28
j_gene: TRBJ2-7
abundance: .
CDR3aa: CASSWTGNYEQYF

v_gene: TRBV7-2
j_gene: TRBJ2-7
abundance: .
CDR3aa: CASSFGTGAYEQYF

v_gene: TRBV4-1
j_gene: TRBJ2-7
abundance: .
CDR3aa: CASSLSHQTSGRVEQYF

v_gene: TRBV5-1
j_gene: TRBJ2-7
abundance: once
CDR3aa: CASSSKSGGGYEQYF

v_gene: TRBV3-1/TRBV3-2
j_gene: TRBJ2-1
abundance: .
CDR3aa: CASSQVGRNNEQFF

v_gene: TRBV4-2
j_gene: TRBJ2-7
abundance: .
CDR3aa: CASSQDPGQELYEQYF

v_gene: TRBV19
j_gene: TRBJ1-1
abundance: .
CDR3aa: CASRGVNTEAFF

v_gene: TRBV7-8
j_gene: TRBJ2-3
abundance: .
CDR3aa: CASSLMAGLLAGWEDTQYF

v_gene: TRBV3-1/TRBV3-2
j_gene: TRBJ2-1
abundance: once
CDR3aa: CASSRSERNEQFF

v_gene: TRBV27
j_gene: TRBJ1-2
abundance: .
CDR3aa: CASSLVGTGGDGYTF